This record covers a single TCR beta chain. The ends were cut back, 7 bases at V and 6 bases at J, with 13 bases in the middle. This CDR3 spans 13 amino acids. Germline CDR1 reads SGHAT; CDR2 reads FQNNGV. These data belong to a study of blood T cell repertoires in COVID-19. Overall study context: Both acute and convalescent COVID-19 samples were obtained from the United States, Italy and Spain. Sources were T cells, B-cell-depleted T cells, or PBMCs; the material itself was cDNA or gDNA.

Original data processing: Reference gene primer amplification yielded estimated nucleated cell counts. Assay used: immunoSEQ multiplex PCR; TCRdb lists only in-frame clones, some missing. Clonal size and the V and J genes are those of that table, whereas D and trimming came from the DNA. The sample includes approximately 300,000 clones, roughly nine tenths of them seen just once. The TCR originated in a man younger than 35 who had recovered from COVID-19. The specimen sequenced was peripheral blood. The J gene is TRBJ2-1, the V gene TRBV11-2; unclear D gene. For the CDR3, the DNA is TGTGCCAGCACCATCCCCACGGGCAATGAGCAGTTCTTC. This gives the protein CASTIPTGNEQFF.